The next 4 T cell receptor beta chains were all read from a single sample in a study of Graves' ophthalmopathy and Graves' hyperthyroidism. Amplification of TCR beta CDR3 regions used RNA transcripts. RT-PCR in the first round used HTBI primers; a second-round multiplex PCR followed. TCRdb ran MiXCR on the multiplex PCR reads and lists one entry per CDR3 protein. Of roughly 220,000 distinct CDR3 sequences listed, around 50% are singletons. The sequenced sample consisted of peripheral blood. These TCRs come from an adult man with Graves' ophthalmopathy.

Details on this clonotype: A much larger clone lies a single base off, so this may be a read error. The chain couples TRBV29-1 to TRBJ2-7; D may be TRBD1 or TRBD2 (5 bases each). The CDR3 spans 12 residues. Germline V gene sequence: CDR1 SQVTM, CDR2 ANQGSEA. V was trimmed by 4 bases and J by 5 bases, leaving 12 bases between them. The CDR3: CSVAGAGHEQYF. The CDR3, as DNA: TGCAGCGTTGCCGGGGCGGGCCACGAGCAGTACTTC.

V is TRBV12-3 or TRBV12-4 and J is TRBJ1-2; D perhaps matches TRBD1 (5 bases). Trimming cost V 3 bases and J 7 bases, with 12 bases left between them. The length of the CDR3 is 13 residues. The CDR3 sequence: CASSLTTRGGYTF. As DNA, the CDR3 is TGTGCCAGCAGTTTGACAACAAGGGGTGGCTACACCTTC.

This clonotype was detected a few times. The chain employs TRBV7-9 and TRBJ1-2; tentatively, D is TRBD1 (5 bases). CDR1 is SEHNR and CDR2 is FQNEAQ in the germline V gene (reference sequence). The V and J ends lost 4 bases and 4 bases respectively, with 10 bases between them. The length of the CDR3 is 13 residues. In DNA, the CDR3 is TGTGCCAGCAGCTCCCGGGACGGCTATGGCTACACCTTC. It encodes CASSSRDGYGYTF.

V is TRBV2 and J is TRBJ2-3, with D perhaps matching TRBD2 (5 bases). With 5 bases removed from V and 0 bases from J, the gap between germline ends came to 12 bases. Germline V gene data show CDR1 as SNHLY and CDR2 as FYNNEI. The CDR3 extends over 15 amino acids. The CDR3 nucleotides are TGTGCCAGCAGTACCATAAGCGGTAGCACAGATACGCAGTATTTT. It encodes CASSTISGSTDTQYF.